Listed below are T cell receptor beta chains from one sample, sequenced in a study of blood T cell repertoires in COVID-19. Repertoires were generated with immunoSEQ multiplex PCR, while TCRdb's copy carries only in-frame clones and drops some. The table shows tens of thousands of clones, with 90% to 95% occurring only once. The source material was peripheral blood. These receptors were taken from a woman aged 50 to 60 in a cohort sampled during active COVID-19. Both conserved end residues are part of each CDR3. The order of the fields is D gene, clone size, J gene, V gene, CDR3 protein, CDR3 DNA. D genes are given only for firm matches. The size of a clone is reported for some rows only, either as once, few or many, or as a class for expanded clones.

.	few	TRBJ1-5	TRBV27	CASSLGGYQPQHF	TGTGCCAGCAGTTTAGGCGGGTATCAGCCCCAGCATTTT
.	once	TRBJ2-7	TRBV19	CASSIDGGGAPLPTGEQYF	TGTGCCAGTAGTATAGATGGAGGGGGGGCGCCCCTCCCGACGGGGGAGCAGTACTTC
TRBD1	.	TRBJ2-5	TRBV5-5	CASSRTGAETQYF	TGTGCCAGCAGCAGGACAGGGGCCGAGACCCAGTACTTC
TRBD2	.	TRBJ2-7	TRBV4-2	CASSLLLERGAGEQYF	TGTGCCAGCAGCTTACTACTCGAGCGGGGGGCGGGTGAGCAGTACTTC
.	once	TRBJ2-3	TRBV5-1	CASSLNAASTDTQYF	TGCGCCAGCAGCTTGAACGCGGCTAGCACAGATACGCAGTATTTT
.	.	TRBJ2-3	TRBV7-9	CASRSSDTQYF	TGTGCCAGCAGGTCGTCAGATACGCAGTATTTT
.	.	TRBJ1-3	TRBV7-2	CASSLEAGNTIYF	TGTGCCAGCAGCTTAGAAGCGGGAAACACCATATATTTT
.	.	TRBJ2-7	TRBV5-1	CASSFGSGAGNPYEQYF	TGCGCCAGCAGTTTTGGGTCGGGAGCAGGGAACCCCTACGAGCAGTACTTC
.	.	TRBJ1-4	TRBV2	CASSEYQRATNEKLFF	TGTGCCAGCAGTGAATATCAGCGGGCAACTAATGAAAAACTGTTTTTT
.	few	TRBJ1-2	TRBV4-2	CASTPNRQLKHYGYTF	TGTGCCAGCACCCCGAACAGGCAACTTAAACACTATGGCTACACCTTC
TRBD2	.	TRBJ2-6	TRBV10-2	CASSELLVAGGPPGANVLTF	TGCGCCAGCAGTGAACTCTTGGTAGCGGGGGGGCCCCCTGGGGCCAACGTCCTGACTTTC
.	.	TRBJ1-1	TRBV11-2	CASSWEGSNTEAFF	TGTGCCAGCAGCTGGGAGGGCTCGAACACTGAAGCTTTCTTT
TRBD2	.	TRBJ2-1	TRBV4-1	CASSHAGGNYNEQFF	TGCGCCAGCAGCCACGCGGGAGGAAATTACAATGAGCAGTTCTTC
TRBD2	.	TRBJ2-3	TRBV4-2	CASSQDWTRSTDTQYF	TGTGCCAGCAGCCAAGATTGGACTAGAAGCACAGATACGCAGTATTTT
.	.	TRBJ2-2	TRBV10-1	CASSVSQADLSNSNTGELFF	TGCGCCAGCAGTGTATCACAGGCGGACCTTTCTAATAGCAACACCGGGGAGCTGTTTTTT
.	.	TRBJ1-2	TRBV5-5	CASSLHRERGYGYTF	TGTGCCAGCAGCTTACACAGGGAGCGTGGGTATGGCTACACCTTC
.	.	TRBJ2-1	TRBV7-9	CASSPVGPYNEQFF	TGTGCCAGCAGCCCGGTGGGCCCCTACAATGAGCAGTTCTTC
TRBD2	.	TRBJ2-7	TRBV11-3	CASSLTSGSYEQYF	TGTGCCAGCAGCTTAACTAGCGGGAGCTACGAGCAGTACTTC
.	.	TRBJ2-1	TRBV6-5	CASRAGTPYNEQFF	TGTGCCAGCAGAGCCGGGACACCTTACAATGAGCAGTTCTTC
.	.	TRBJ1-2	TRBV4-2	CASSQEKEFDGYTF	TGTGCCAGCAGCCAAGAGAAGGAGTTCGATGGCTACACCTTC
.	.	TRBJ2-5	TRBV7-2	CASSFARRQGGETQYF	TGTGCCAGCAGCTTCGCAAGGCGGCAAGGTGGGGAGACCCAGTACTTC
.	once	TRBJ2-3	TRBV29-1	CSAPRSTDTQYF	TGCAGCGCCCCGAGGAGCACAGATACGCAGTATTTT
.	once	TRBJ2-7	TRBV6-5	CATAQDRVYEQYF	TGTGCCACAGCTCAGGACAGAGTCTACGAGCAGTACTTC
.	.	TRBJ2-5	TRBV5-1	CASSLAGEGVETQYF	TGCGCCAGCAGCTTGGCGGGGGAAGGGGTGGAGACCCAGTACTTC
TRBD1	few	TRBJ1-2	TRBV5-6	CASSLDRGRGYTF	TGTGCCAGCAGCCTAGACAGGGGGCGAGGCTACACCTTC
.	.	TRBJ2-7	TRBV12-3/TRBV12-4	CASSLGAYEQYF	TGTGCCAGCAGTTTAGGAGCCTACGAGCAGTACTTC
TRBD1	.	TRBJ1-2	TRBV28	CASRTGTGGLSRGYTF	TGTGCCAGCAGAACCGGGACAGGGGGCTTGAGTCGGGGCTACACCTTC
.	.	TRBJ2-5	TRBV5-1	CASSLGFLADALQETQYF	TGCGCCAGCAGCTTGGGATTCCTAGCTGACGCTCTCCAAGAGACCCAGTACTTC
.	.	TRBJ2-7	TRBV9	CASSVAPQGFFDEQYF	TGTGCCAGCAGCGTAGCTCCACAGGGATTTTTTGACGAGCAGTACTTC
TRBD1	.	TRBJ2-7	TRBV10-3	CAIREQGVSEQYF	TGTGCCATCAGAGAACAGGGGGTTAGCGAGCAGTACTTC
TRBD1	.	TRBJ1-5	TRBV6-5	CASRLTGGQPQHF	TGTGCCAGCAGGCTAACAGGGGGTCAGCCCCAGCATTTT
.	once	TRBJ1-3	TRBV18	CASSPSPLSDSGNTIYF	TGTGCCAGCTCACCATCGCCCCTTAGTGACTCTGGAAACACCATATATTTT
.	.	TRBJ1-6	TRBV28	CASRSRGTNSPLHF	TGTGCCAGCAGGTCCCGGGGAACCAATTCACCCCTCCACTTT
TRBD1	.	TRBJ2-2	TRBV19	CASRGTGQTGELFF	TGTGCCAGTAGGGGGACAGGACAAACCGGGGAGCTGTTTTTT
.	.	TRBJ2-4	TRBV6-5	CASRRDRPQDIQYF	TGTGCCAGCAGACGTGACAGGCCTCAGGACATTCAGTACTTC
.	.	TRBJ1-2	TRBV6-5	CASSYAGGLVLRSGPF	TGTGCCAGCAGTTACGCCGGGGGGCTCGTACTTCGCTCGGGTCCCTTC
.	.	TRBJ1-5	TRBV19	CASKFIRGRKNQPQHF	TGTGCCAGTAAATTCATCAGGGGTAGGAAGAATCAGCCCCAGCATTTT
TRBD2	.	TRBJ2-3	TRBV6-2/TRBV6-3	CASSWPGTSGTPDTQYF	TGTGCCAGCAGTTGGCCCGGGACTAGCGGGACCCCAGATACGCAGTATTTT
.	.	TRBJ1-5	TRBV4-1	CASSHHRVRGRNQPQHF	TGCGCCAGCAGCCACCACCGAGTGCGGGGGCGGAATCAGCCCCAGCATTTT
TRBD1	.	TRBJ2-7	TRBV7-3	CASSLWTGDEQYF	TGTGCCAGCAGCTTATGGACAGGGGACGAGCAGTACTTC
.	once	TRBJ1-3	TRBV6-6	CASSTPYANSGNTIYF	TGTGCCAGCAGTACCCCGTATGCGAACTCTGGAAACACCATATATTTT
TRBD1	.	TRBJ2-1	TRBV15	CATSKGTGPYNEQFF	TGTGCCACCAGCAAGGGGACAGGTCCCTACAATGAGCAGTTCTTC
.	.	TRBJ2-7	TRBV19	CASSIQDGGLYEQYF	TGTGCCAGTAGTATCCAGGACGGAGGCCTCTACGAGCAGTACTTC
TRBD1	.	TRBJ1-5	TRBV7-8	CASSLSPGQGIFQPQHF	TGTGCCAGCAGCTTAAGTCCGGGACAGGGTATTTTTCAGCCCCAGCATTTT
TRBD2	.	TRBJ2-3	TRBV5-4	CASSLRPKRGATDTQYF	TGTGCCAGCAGCTTAAGGCCCAAGCGGGGGGCTACAGATACGCAGTATTTT
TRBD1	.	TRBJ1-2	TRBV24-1	CATSERTGHRINYGYTF	TGTGCCACCAGTGAAAGGACAGGCCACCGAATTAACTATGGCTACACCTTC
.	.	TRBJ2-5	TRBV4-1	CASSQGSGVYQETQYF	TGCGCCAGCAGCCAAGGTTCGGGGGTGTACCAAGAGACCCAGTACTTC
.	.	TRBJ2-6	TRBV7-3	CASSSSVVGANVLTF	TGTGCCAGCAGCTCCTCGGTGGTTGGGGCCAACGTCCTGACTTTC
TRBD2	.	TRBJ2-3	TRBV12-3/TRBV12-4	CASSFGEGGTQYF	TGTGCCAGCAGTTTTGGGGAGGGAGGTACGCAGTATTTT
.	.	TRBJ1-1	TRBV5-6	CASSLEGKAFF	TGTGCCAGCAGCTTGGAGGGGAAAGCTTTCTTT